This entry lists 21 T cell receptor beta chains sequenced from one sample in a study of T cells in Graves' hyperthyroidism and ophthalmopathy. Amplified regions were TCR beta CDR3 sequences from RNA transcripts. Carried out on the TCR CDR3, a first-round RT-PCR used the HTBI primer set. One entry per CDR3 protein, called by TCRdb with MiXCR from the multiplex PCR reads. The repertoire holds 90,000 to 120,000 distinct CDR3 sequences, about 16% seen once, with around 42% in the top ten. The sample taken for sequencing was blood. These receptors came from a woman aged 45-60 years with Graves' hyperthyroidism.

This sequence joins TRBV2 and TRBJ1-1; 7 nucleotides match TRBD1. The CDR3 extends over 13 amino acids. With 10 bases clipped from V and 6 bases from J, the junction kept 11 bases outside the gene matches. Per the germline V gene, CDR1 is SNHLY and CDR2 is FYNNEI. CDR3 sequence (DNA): TGTGCCACCGGCCGGGACAGCCTGCCTGAAGCTTTCTTT. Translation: CATGRDSLPEAFF.

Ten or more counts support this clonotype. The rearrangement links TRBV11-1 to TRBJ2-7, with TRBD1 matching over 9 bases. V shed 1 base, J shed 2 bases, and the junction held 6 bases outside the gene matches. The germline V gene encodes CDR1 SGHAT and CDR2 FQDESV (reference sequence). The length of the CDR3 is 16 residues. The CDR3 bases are TGTGCCAGCAGCTTAGGAGCCGGGACAGGGCCCTACGAGCAGTACTTC. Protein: CASSLGAGTGPYEQYF.

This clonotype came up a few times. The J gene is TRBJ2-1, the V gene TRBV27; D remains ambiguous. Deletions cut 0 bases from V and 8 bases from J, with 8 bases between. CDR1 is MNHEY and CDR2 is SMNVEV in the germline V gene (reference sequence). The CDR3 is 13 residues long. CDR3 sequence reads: CASSLSSLDEQFF. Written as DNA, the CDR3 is TGTGCCAGCAGTTTATCTTCCCTCGATGAGCAGTTCTTC.

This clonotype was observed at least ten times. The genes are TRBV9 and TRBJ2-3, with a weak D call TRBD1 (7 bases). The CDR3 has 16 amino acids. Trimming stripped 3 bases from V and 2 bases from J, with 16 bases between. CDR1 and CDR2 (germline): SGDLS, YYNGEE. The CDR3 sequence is CASSGRGTAFTDTQYF. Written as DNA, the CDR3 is TGTGCCAGCAGCGGGAGGGGGACAGCCTTCACAGATACGCAGTATTTT. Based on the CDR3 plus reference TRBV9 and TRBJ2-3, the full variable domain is DSGVTQTPKHLITATGQRVTLRCSPRSGDLSVYWYQQSLDQGLQFLIQYYNGEERAKGNILERFSAQQFPDLHSELNLSSLELGDSALYFCASSGRGTAFTDTQYFGPGTRLTVL.

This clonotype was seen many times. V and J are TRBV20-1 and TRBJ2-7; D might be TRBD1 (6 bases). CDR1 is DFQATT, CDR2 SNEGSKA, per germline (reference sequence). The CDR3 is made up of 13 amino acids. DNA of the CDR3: TGCTCTTGCCCAGGGGACGGGTTATACGAGCAGTACTTC. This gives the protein CSCPGDGLYEQYF.

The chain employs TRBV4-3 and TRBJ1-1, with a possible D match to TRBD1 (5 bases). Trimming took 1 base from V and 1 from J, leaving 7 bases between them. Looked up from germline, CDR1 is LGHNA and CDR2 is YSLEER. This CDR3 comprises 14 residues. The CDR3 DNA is TGCGCCAGCAGCCAAGTCGGGGGGAACACTGAAGCTTTCTTT. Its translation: CASSQVGGNTEAFF.

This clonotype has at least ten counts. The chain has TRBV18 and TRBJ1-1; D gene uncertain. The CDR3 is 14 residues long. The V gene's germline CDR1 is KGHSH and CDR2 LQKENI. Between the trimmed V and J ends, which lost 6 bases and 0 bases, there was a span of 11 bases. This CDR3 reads CASSQGPMNTEAFF. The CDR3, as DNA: TGTGCCAGCTCCCAAGGTCCCATGAACACTGAAGCTTTCTTT.

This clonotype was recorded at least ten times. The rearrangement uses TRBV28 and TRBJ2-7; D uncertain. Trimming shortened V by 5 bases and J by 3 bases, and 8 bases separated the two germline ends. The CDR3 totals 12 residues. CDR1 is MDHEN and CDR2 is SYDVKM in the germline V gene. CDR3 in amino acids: CASSLPGYEQYF. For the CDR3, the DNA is TGTGCCAGCAGTCTTCCAGGCTACGAGCAGTACTTC.

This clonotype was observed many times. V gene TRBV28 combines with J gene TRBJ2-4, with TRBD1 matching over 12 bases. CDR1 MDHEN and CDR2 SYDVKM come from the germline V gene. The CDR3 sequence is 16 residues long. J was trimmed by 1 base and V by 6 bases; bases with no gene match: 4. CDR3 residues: CASRGQGAVAKNIQYF. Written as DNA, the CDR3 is TGTGCCAGCAGGGGACAGGGGGCTGTCGCCAAAAACATTCAGTACTTC.

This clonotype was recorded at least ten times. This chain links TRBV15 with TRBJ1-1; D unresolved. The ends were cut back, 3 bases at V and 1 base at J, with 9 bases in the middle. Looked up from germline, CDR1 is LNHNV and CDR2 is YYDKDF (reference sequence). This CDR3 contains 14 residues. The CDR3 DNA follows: TGTGCCACCAGCAGGGTCTCAGGGAACACTGAAGCTTTCTTT. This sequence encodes CATSRVSGNTEAFF.

In DNA form, the CDR3 reads TGTGCCAGCACCTCGGGAATCTCCTACGAGCAGTACTTC. It yields the protein CASTSGISYEQYF. The chain combines TRBV7-2 with TRBJ2-7; a weak D match, TRBD2 (5 bases). Germline loops: CDR1 SGHTA, CDR2 FQGNSA. The CDR3 is 13 amino acids. The V and J ends lost 7 bases and 0 bases respectively, with 10 bases between them. The variable domain in full, with the rest retrieved from reference TRBV7-2 and TRBJ2-7, is GAGVSQSPSNKVTEKGKDVELRCDPISGHTALYWYRQSLGQGLEFLIYFQGNSAPDKSGLPSDRFSAERTGGSVSTLTIQRTQQEDSAVYLCASTSGISYEQYFGPGTRLTVT.

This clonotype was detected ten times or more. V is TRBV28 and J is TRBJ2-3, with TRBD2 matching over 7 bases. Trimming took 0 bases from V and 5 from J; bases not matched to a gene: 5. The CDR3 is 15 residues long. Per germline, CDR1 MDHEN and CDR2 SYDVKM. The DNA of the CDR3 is TGTGCCAGCAGTTTATGGGGGAGGGCTAGAGATACGCAGTATTTT. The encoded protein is CASSLWGRARDTQYF.

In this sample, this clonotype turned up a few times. The CDR3 bases are TGTGCCAGCAGCTTAGGAAGTGGGCTAGCGGGAGGTGAGCAGTTCTTC. It is translated as CASSLGSGLAGGEQFF. V and J are TRBV7-6 and TRBJ2-1, with 11 bases aligning to TRBD2. CDR1 SGHVS and CDR2 FNYEAQ come from the germline V gene. The CDR3 has 16 residues. With 1 base clipped from V and 9 bases from J, the junction kept 8 bases outside the gene matches.

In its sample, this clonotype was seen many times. This CDR3 is CASTGLTPYEQYF. CDR3 nucleotides: TGTGCCAGCACAGGACTTACTCCCTACGAGCAGTACTTC. V and J are TRBV6-1 and TRBJ2-7, with D perhaps TRBD2 (5 bases). The CDR3 is 13 residues long. Germline assignment: CDR1 MNHNS and CDR2 SASEGT. Trimming cost V 7 bases and J 2 bases, with 12 bases left between them.

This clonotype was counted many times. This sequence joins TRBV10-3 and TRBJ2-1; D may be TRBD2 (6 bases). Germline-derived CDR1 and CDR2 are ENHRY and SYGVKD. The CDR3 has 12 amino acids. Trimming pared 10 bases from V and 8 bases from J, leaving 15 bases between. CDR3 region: CATSYTGDEQFF. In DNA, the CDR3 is TGTGCCACGAGTTACACGGGAGATGAGCAGTTCTTC.

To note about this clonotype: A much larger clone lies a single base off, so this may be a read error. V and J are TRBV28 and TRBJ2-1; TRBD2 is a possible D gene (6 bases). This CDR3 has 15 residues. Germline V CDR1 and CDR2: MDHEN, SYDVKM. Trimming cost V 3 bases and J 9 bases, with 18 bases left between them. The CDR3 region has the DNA TGTGCCAGCAGTTTTCCGGGACTGGCCATCCGTGAGCAGTTCTTC. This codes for CASSFPGLAIREQFF.

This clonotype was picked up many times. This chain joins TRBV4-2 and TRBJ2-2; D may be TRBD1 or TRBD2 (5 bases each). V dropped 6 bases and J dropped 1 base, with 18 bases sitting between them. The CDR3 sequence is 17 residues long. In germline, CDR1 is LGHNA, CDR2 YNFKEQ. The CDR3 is CASRDLGRRKNTGELFF. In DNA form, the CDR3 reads TGTGCCAGCAGGGACCTGGGACGGAGAAAGAACACCGGGGAGCTGTTTTTT.

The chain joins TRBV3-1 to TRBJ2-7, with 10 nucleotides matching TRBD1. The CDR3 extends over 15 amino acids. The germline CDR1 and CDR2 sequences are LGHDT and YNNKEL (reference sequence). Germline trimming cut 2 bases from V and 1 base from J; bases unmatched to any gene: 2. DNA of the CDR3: TGTGCCAGCAGCCAAATGGGACAGGGGTCCTACGAGCAGTACTTC. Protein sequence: CASSQMGQGSYEQYF.

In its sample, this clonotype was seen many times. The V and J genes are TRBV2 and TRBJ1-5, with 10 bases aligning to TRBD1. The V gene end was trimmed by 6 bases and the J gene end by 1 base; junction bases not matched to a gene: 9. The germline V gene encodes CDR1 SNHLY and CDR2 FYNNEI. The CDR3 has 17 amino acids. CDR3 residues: CASRGTGDTLSNQPQHF. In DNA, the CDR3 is TGTGCCAGCAGGGGGACAGGGGATACCCTCAGCAATCAGCCCCAGCATTTT.

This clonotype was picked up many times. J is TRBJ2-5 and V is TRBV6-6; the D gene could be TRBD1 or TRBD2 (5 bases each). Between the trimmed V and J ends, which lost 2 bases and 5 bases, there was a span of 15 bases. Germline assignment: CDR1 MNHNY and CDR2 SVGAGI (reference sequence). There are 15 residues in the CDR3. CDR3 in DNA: TGTGCCAGCAGTTACGGGGGAGTAATTGACGAGACCCAGTACTTC. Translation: CASSYGGVIDETQYF.

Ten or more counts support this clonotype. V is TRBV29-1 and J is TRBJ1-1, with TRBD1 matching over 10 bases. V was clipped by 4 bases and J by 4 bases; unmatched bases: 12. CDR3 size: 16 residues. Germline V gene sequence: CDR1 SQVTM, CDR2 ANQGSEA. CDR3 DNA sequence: TGCAGCGTTGCCCGCCGGGACAGGGGAGGTGGCACTGAAGCTTTCTTT. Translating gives CSVARRDRGGGTEAFF. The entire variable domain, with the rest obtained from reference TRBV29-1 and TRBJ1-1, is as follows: SAVISQKPSRDICQRGTSLTIQCQVDSQVTMMFWYRQQPGQSLTLIATANQGSEATYESGFVIDKFPISRPNLTFSTLTVSNMSPEDSSIYLCSVARRDRGGGTEAFFGQGTRLTVV.